The 14 T cell receptor beta chains reported below all come from one sample, sequenced in a study of T cells after posttransplantation cyclophosphamide. Cyclophosphamide on days +3 and +4 followed busulfan-fludarabine conditioning and a marrow graft. Assay: immunoSEQ multiplex PCR; the TCRdb copy retains only in-frame clones and omits some. Observed in the sample are over 2,000 clones, none of them singletons. Specimen: PBMCs, collected after an allogeneic stem cell transplant with post-transplant cyclophosphamide. The receptors here all came from a female patient over 55 who received an allogeneic stem cell transplant from an unrelated donor, was CMV-positive, and had acute GVHD only. The T cells may come from the graft donor.

The table lists this clone with many counts. Here the CDR3 reads CASSIGGNYNSPLHF. DNA of the CDR3: TGTGCCAGTAGTATCGGGGGAAACTATAATTCACCCCTCCACTTT. The V and J genes are TRBV19 and TRBJ1-6, with D possibly matching TRBD1 (5 bases). The germline V gene encodes CDR1 LNHDA and CDR2 SQIVND (reference sequence). CDR3 size: 15 residues. Trimming pared 3 bases from V and 3 bases from J, leaving 9 bases between.

This clone was observed many times. The rearrangement uses TRBV24-1 and TRBJ2-1; D might be TRBD2 (5 bases). The CDR3 is made up of 13 amino acids. V was trimmed by 5 bases and J by 7 bases, leaving 11 bases between them. Germline V gene sequence: CDR1 KGHDR, CDR2 SFDVKD. In DNA form, the CDR3 reads TGTGCCACCAGTGGTTCTACGGGGAATGAGCAGTTCTTC. Protein: CATSGSTGNEQFF.

This clone appeared many times. V and J are TRBV6-2 or TRBV6-3 and TRBJ2-7; weak D call: TRBD2 (5 bases). The CDR3 loop spans 15 amino acids. Germline V gives CDR1 MNHEY, CDR2 SVGEGT. The V end lost 2 bases, the J end lost 5 bases, and 16 bases lay between the germline ends. DNA of the CDR3: TGTGCCAGCAGTTACGCGGGCCAGTTTATAGACGAGCAGTACTTC. Protein: CASSYAGQFIDEQYF.

This clone came up many times. V usage is TRBV24-1 and J usage is TRBJ2-1; TRBD2 aligns across 9 bases. The CDR3 spans 13 residues. Germline-derived CDR1 and CDR2 are KGHDR and SFDVKD. V was pared by 9 bases and J by 9 bases, with 8 bases of the junction left unmatched. CDR3 amino acids: CATARRSGGEQFF. Written as DNA, the CDR3 is TGTGCCACCGCTCGTCGTAGCGGGGGTGAGCAGTTCTTC.

This clone was observed at least ten times. In DNA, the CDR3 is TGTGCCAGCAGCTTTATCGGGAGGGGGAACAATGAGCAGTTCTTC. Residues: CASSFIGRGNNEQFF. This chain links TRBV7-8 with TRBJ2-1, with TRBD2 identical over 8 bases. This CDR3 region has 15 residues. CDR1 SGHVS and CDR2 FQNEAQ come from the germline V gene. Trimming at V came to 3 bases and at J to 5 bases, leaving 6 bases not matched to a gene.

This clone has more than one count but fewer than ten. The chain is built from TRBV29-1 and TRBJ2-2, with no clear D. This CDR3 is 14 amino acids long. V gave up 7 bases and J gave up 5 bases, with 17 bases separating them. Germline CDR1 and CDR2: SQVTM and ANQGSEA. This CDR3 is CSACSTLITGELFF. CDR3 nucleotides: TGCAGCGCCTGTTCTACCCTTATTACCGGGGAGCTGTTTTTT.

This clone was counted ten times or more. J is TRBJ2-1 and V is TRBV5-1; TRBD2 is a possible D gene (5 bases). V shed 5 bases and J shed 9 bases, with 15 bases lying between them. The CDR3 sequence is 13 residues long. CDR1 SGHRS and CDR2 YFSETQ come from the germline V gene. CDR3 DNA: TGCGCCAGCAGTGTGAGGGTGATCGGTGAGCAGTTCTTC. It is translated as CASSVRVIGEQFF.

This clone was seen at least ten times. The chain links TRBV5-6 to TRBJ2-2, with D maybe TRBD1 (5 bases). Trimming took 1 base from V and 0 from J, leaving 7 bases between them. The germline V gene has CDR1 SGHDT and CDR2 YYEEEE. This CDR3 has 15 amino acids. CDR3 region: CASSLRGANTGELFF. The CDR3, as DNA: TGTGCCAGCAGCTTGAGGGGCGCGAACACCGGGGAGCTGTTTTTT.

In this sample, this clone turned up many times. The rearrangement uses TRBV4-3 and TRBJ1-1, with a weak D call TRBD1 (6 bases). CDR3 length: 16 amino acids. From germline, CDR1 is LGHNA and CDR2 YSLEER. With 0 bases removed from V and 4 bases from J, the gap between germline ends came to 15 bases. The CDR3 loop reads CASSQETGRRTTEAFF. The DNA for the CDR3 is TGCGCCAGCAGCCAAGAGACAGGTCGGCGAACCACTGAAGCTTTCTTT.

In its sample, this clone was seen many times. Written as DNA, the CDR3 is TGTGCCAGCGCTATTCTAATGAACACCGGGGAGCTGTTTTTT. The encoded protein is CASAILMNTGELFF. V and J are TRBV6-6 and TRBJ2-2; D is uncertain. The CDR3 has 14 residues. Germline CDR1 is MNHNY and CDR2 is SVGAGI (reference sequence). Trimming took 8 bases from V and 1 from J, leaving 11 bases between them.

This clone was counted ten times or more. The chain has TRBV23-1 and TRBJ1-2, with D tentatively TRBD1 (5 bases). TRBV23-1 is an ORF, with its function uncertain. The V end was cut by 6 bases, the J end by 5 bases, with 10 bases between. The CDR3 has 12 amino acids. The CDR3, as DNA: TGCGCCAGCAGCCCCCGGGGGTATGGCTACACCTTC. This translates into CASSPRGYGYTF.

By frequency in the sample, this clone is medium-sized. The chain is built from TRBV6-2 or TRBV6-3 and TRBJ2-7; a weak D match, TRBD1 (5 bases). V was shortened by 5 bases and J by 3 bases, with 11 bases between the two germline ends. The germline V gene encodes CDR1 MNHEY and CDR2 SVGEGT. This CDR3 contains 13 residues. DNA for the CDR3: TGTGCCAGCAGTAACGGACAACTCTACGAGCAGTACTTC. This translates into CASSNGQLYEQYF.

This clone was seen ten or more times. V and J are TRBV7-3 and TRBJ2-1, with 8 nucleotides matching TRBD2. Unmatched junction bases numbered 7, after V lost 5 bases and J lost 1 base. This CDR3 contains 16 residues. CDR1 and CDR2 (germline): SGHTA, FQGTGA. The CDR3 DNA reads TGTGCCAGCAGCCCCTCTAGCGGGCGATCCTACAATGAGCAGTTCTTC. Amino acid sequence: CASSPSSGRSYNEQFF. The whole variable domain, filled in from reference TRBV7-3 and TRBJ2-1, reads GAGVSQTPSNKVTEKGKYVELRCDPISGHTALYWYRQSLGQGPEFLIYFQGTGAADDSGLPNDRFFAVRPEGSVSTLKIQRTERGDSAVYLCASSPSSGRSYNEQFFGPGTRLTVL.

There are many counts of this clone. This rearrangement joins TRBV5-1 to TRBJ1-2; D gene uncertain. Germline CDR1 SGHRS, CDR2 YFSETQ. Trimming removed 0 bases at V and 2 bases at J, with 11 bases between. This CDR3 is 15 amino acids long. The CDR3 DNA sequence: TGCGCCAGCAGCTTGGGGGCAGGCCCCAACTATGGCTACACCTTC. Protein product: CASSLGAGPNYGYTF.